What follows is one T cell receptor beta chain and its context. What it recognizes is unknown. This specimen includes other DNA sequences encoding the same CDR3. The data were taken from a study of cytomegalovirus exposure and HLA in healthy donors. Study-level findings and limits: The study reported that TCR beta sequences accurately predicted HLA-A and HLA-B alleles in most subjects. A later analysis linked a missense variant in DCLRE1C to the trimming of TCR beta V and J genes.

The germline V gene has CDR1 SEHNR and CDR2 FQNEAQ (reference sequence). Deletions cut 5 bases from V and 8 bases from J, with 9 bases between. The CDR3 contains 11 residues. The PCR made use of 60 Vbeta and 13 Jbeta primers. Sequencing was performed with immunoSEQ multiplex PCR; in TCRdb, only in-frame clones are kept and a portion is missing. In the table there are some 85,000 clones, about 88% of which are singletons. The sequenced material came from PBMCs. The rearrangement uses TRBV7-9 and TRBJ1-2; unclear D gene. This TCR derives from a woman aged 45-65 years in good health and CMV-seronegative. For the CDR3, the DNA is TGTGCCAGCAGCCGTGAGGGCGGCTACACCTTC. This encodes CASSREGGYTF.